The clone carrying this TCR beta chain came up a few times. Its cognate antigen is unknown. The data stem from a study of identical twins. Study-wide findings and caveats: Cord blood's abundant beta clonotypes had fewer insertions, unlike memory repertoires.

Each CDR3 protein gets one entry after TCRdb re-called the 5' RACE reads with MiXCR. Counted here are 600,000 to 850,000 distinct CDR3 sequences, about 20% occurring once; the ten biggest clones make up approximately 14%. CDR3 length equals 16 residues. Germline V gene sequence: CDR1 SQVTM, CDR2 ANQGSEA. Trimming removed 2 bases from V and 3 bases from J; junction bases left unmatched: 13. These data were likewise used in another study, on T cells expressing NK-cell markers. That work states: Sorted CD3+CD56+NKG2C+, CD3+CD56+NKG2C- and CD3+CD56-NKG2C+ T cells supplied TCR beta repertoires.

This sequence originates from a woman aged 18-30 years in good health. The chain has TRBV29-1 and TRBJ2-7; 7 nucleotides agree with TRBD1. What was sequenced was PBMCs. The CDR3 DNA is TGCAGCGTTGAAAGTCCCCTAGAGGGGGCCCACTACGAGCAGTACTTC. Its translation: CSVESPLEGAHYEQYF.